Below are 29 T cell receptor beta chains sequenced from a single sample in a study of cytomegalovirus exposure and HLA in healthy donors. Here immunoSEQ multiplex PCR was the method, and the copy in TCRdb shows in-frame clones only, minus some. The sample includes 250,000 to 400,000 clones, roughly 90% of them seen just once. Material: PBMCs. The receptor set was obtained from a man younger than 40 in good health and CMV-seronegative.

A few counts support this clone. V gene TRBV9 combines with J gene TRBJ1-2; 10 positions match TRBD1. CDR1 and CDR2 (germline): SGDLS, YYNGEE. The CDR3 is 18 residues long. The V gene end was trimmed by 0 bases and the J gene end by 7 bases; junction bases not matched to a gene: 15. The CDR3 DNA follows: TGTGCCAGCAGCGTAGCTACAGAGAACCGGGACAGGGGCGGTGGCTACACCTTC. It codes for CASSVATENRDRGGGYTF.

CDR3 loop: CASSLAVYRLSPLHF. CDR3 DNA sequence: TGTGCCAGCAGCTTAGCGGTTTACCGCCTTTCACCCCTCCACTTT. The chain is built from TRBV11-2 and TRBJ1-6; D is ambiguous. Trimming pared 1 base from V and 9 bases from J, leaving 13 bases between. The CDR3 is 15 amino acids. CDR1 and CDR2 from the germline V gene are SGHAT and FQNNGV. Drawing the rest from reference TRBV11-2 and TRBJ1-6, the complete variable domain is EAGVAQSPRYKIIEKRQSVAFWCNPISGHATLYWYQQILGQGPKLLIQFQNNGVVDDSQLPKDRFSAERLKGVDSTLKIQPAKLEDSAVYLCASSLAVYRLSPLHFGNGTRLTVT.

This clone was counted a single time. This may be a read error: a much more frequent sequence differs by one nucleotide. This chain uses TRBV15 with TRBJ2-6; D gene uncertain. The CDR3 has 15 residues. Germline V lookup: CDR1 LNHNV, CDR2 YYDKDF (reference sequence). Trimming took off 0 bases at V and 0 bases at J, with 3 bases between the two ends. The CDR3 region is CATSRDNSGANVLTF. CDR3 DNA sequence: TGTGCCACCAGCAGAGACAACTCTGGGGCCAACGTCCTGACTTTC. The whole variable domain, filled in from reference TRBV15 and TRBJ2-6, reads DAMVIQNPRYQVTQFGKPVTLSCSQTLNHNVMYWYQQKSSQAPKLLFHYYDKDFNNEADTPDNFQSRRPNTSFCFLDIRSPGLGDTAMYLCATSRDNSGANVLTFGAGSRLTVL.

The CDR3: CASSNRRVRGLNRFYGYTF. CDR3 in DNA: TGTGCCAGCAGCAATCGAAGGGTCCGGGGTCTAAATCGTTTCTATGGCTACACCTTC. The chain carries TRBV21-1 and TRBJ1-2. TRBV21-1 is a pseudogene segment. This CDR3 region has 19 residues.

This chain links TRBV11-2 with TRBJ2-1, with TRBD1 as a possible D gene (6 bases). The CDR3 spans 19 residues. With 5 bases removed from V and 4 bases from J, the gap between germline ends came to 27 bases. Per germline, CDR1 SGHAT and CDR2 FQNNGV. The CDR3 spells CASSTPPLVRGENYNEQFF. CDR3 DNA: TGTGCCAGCAGCACTCCCCCGCTTGTCAGGGGCGAGAATTACAATGAGCAGTTCTTC. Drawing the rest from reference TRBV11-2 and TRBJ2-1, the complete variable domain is EAGVAQSPRYKIIEKRQSVAFWCNPISGHATLYWYQQILGQGPKLLIQFQNNGVVDDSQLPKDRFSAERLKGVDSTLKIQPAKLEDSAVYLCASSTPPLVRGENYNEQFFGPGTRLTVL.

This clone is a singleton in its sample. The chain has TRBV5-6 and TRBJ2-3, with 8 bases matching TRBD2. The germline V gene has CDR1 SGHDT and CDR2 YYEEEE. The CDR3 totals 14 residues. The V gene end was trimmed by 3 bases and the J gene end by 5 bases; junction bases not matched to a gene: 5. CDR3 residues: CASSSGGAGDTQYF. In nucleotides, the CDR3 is TGTGCCAGCAGCTCCGGGGGGGCCGGAGATACGCAGTATTTT.

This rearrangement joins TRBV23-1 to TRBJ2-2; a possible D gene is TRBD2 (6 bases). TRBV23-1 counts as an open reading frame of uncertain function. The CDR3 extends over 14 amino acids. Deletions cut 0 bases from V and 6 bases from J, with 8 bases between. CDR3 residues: CASSQSWGAGELFF. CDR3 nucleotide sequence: TGCGCCAGCAGTCAATCATGGGGGGCCGGGGAGCTGTTTTTT.

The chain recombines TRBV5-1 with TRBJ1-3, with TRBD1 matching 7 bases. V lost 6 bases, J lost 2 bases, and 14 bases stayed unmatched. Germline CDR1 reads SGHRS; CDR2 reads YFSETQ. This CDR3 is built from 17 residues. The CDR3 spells CASTPSPDRKAGNTIYF. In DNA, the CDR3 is TGCGCCAGCACCCCGTCTCCGGACAGGAAGGCTGGAAACACCATATATTTT.

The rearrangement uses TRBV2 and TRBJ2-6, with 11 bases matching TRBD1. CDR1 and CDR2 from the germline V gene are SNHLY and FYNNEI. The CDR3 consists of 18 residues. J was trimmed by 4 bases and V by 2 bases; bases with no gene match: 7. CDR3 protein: CASSEFGQGASGANVLTF. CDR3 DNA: TGTGCCAGCAGTGAATTCGGACAGGGGGCATCGGGGGCCAACGTCCTGACTTTC.

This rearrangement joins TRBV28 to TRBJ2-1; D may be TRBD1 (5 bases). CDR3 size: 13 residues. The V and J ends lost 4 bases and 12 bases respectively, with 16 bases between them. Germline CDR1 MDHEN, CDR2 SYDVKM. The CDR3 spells CASSSSLRGWQFF. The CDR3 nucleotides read TGTGCCAGCAGTTCCTCCCTAAGGGGATGGCAGTTCTTC.

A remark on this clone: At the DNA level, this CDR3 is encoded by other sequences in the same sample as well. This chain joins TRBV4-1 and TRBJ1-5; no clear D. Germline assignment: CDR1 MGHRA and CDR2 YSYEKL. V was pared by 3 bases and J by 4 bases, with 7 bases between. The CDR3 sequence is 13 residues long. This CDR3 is CASSQAGNQPQHF. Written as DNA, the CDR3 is TGCGCCAGCAGCCAGGCGGGGAATCAGCCCCAGCATTTT.

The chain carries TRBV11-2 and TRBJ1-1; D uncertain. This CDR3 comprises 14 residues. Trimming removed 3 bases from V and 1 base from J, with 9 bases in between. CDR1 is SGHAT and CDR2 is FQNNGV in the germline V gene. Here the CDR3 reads CASSFSSENTEAFF. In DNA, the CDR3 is TGTGCCAGCAGCTTCAGCAGCGAGAACACTGAAGCTTTCTTT.

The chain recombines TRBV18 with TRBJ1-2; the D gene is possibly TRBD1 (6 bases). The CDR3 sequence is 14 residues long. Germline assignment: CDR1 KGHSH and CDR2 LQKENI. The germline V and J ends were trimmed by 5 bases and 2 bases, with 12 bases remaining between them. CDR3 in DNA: TGTGCCAGCTCATCGACAGGAGAGAACTATGGCTACACCTTC. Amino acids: CASSSTGENYGYTF.

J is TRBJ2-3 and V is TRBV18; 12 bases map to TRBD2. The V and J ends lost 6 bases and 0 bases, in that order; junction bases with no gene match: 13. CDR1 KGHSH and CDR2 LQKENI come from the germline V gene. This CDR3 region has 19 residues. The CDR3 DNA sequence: TGTGCCAGCTCGCAACTAGCGGGGGGCTTTACCTCTAGCACAGATACGCAGTATTTT. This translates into CASSQLAGGFTSSTDTQYF.

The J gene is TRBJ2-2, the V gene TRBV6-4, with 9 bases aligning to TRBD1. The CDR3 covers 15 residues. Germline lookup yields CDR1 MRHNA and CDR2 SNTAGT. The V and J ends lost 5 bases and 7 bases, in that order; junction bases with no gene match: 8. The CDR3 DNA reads TGTGCCAGCAGTCCGAACGGACAGGGGATCGGGGAGCTGTTTTTT. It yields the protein CASSPNGQGIGELFF.

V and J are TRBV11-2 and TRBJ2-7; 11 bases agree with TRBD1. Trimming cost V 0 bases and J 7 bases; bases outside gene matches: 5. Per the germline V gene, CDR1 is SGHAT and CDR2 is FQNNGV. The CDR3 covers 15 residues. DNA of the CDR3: TGTGCCAGCAGCTTAGAAGGGACAGGGGGTGAAGAGCAGTACTTC. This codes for CASSLEGTGGEEQYF.

CDR3 loop: CAWSVVGNEQFF. CDR3 in DNA: TGTGCCTGGAGTGTAGTCGGCAATGAGCAGTTCTTC. The chain combines TRBV30 with TRBJ2-1; D is unclear. The V gene lost 0 bases and the J gene lost 6 bases, with 6 bases spanning the gap. The CDR3 covers 12 residues. The germline V gene encodes CDR1 GTSNPN and CDR2 SVGIG (reference sequence).

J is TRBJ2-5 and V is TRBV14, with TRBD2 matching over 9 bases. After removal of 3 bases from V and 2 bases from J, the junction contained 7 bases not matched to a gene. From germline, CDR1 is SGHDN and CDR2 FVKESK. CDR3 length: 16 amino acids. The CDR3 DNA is TGTGCCAGCAGCCATTCGGTAGCGGGGGTGCAAGAGACCCAGTACTTC. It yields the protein CASSHSVAGVQETQYF. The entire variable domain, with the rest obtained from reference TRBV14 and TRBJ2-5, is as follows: EAGVTQFPSHSVIEKGQTVTLRCDPISGHDNLYWYRRVMGKEIKFLLHFVKESKQDESGMPNNRFLAERTGGTYSTLKVQPAELEDSGVYFCASSHSVAGVQETQYFGPGTRLLVL.

The CDR3 nucleotides read TGTGCCAGCAGCGGGGAGGTGGGGTACGAGCAGTACTTC. This translates into CASSGEVGYEQYF. The chain couples TRBV9 to TRBJ2-7; tentative D call: TRBD2 (6 bases). This CDR3 contains 13 residues. Trimming cost V 3 bases and J 4 bases, with 11 bases left between them. Germline V gene sequence: CDR1 SGDLS, CDR2 YYNGEE.

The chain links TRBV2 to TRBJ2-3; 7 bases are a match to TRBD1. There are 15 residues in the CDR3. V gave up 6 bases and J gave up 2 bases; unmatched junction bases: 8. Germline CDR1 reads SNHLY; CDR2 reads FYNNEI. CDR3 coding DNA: TGTGCCAGCAGGTCACAGGGGTTGGACACAGATACGCAGTATTTT. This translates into CASRSQGLDTDTQYF.

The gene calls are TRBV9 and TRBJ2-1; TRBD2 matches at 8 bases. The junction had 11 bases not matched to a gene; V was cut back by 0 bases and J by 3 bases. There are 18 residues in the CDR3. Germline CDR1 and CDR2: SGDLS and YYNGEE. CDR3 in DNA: TGTGCCAGCAGCGTAGAAAATCAAGGACTAGCATTCTACAATGAGCAGTTCTTC. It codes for CASSVENQGLAFYNEQFF.

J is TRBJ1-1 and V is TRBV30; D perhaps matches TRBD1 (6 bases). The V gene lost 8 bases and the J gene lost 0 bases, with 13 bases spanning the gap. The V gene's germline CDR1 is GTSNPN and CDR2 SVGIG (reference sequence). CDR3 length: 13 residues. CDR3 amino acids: CAQDQGMNTEAFF. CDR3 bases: TGTGCCCAAGATCAGGGGATGAACACTGAAGCTTTCTTT.

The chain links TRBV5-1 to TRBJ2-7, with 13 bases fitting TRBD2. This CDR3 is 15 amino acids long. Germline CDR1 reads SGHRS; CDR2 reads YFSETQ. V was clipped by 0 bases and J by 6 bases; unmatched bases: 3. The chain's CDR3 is CASSLATSGGAEQYF. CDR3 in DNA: TGCGCCAGCAGCTTGGCTACTAGCGGGGGGGCCGAGCAGTACTTC.

The CDR3 region is CASSLGGTRGYTF. CDR3 bases: TGCGCCAGCAGCTTGGGGGGGACACGCGGCTACACCTTC. The V gene is TRBV5-1, the J gene TRBJ1-2, with D possibly matching TRBD1 (6 bases). CDR1 is SGHRS and CDR2 is YFSETQ in the germline V gene. The CDR3 is 13 residues long. V was cut by 0 bases and J by 8 bases, with 11 bases left in between.

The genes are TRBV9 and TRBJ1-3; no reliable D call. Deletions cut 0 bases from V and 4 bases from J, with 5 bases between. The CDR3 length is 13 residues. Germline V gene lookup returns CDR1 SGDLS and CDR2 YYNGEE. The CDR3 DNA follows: TGTGCCAGCAGCGTAGGAGAGGGAAACACCATATATTTT. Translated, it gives CASSVGEGNTIYF.

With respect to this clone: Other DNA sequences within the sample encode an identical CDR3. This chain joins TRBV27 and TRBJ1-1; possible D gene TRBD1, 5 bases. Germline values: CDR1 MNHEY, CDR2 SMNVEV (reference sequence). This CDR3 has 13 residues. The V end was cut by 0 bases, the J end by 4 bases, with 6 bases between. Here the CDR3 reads CASSLSGVTEAFF. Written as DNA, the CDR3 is TGTGCCAGCAGTTTATCAGGGGTCACTGAAGCTTTCTTT.

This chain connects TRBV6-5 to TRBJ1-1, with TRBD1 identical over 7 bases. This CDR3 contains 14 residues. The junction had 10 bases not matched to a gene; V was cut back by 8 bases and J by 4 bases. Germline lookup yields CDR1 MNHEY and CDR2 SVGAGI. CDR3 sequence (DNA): TGTGCCAGCGGAGAACAGGGGAGACCCACTGAAGCTTTCTTT. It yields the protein CASGEQGRPTEAFF.

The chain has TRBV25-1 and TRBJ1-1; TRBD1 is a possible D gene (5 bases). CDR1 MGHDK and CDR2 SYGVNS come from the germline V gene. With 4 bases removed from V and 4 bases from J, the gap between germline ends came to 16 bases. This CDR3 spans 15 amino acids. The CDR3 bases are TGTGCCAGCAGTGGTCTCGGGGGGGTGAGCACTGAAGCTTTCTTT. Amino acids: CASSGLGGVSTEAFF.

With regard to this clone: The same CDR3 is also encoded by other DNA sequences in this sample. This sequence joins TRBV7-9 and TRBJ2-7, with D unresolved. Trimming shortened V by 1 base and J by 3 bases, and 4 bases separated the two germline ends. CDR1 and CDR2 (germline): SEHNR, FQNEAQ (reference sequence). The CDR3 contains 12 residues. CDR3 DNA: TGTGCCAGCAGCTTAGGTAGCTACGAGCAGTACTTC. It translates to CASSLGSYEQYF.